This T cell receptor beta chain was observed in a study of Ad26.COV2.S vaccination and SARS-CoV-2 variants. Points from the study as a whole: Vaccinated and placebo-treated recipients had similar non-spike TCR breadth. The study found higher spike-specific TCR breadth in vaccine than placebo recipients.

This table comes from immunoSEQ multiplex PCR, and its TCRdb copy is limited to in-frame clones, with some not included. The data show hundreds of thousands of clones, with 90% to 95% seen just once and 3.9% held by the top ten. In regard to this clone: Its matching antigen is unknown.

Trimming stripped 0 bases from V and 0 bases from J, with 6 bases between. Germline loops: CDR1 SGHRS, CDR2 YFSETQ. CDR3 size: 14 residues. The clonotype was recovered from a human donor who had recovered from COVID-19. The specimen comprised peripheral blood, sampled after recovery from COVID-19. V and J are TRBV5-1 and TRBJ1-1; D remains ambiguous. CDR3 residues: CASSLAELNTEAFF. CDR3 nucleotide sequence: TGCGCCAGCAGCTTGGCAGAACTGAACACTGAAGCTTTCTTT.